This TCR beta chain is drawn from a study of tumor-infiltrating lymphocytes in primary liver carcinoma. It was from about 21-30 mg of unsorted bulk tissue that RNA and DNA were co-extracted. The researchers produced TCR beta cDNA from 400 to 650 ng total RNA with a constant-region primer. Each TCR beta library was derived from three nested multiplex PCR rounds that employed slightly modified ARM-PCR. Researchers ran the first two PCR rounds for roughly 11 cycles each with TRBV1-TRBV30 forward primers and a C-beta reverse primer. TCRdb analysed the multiplex PCR reads with MiXCR anew, one entry per CDR3 protein. The sample holds 100,000 to 150,000 distinct CDR3 sequences, roughly three fifths seen once. The CDR3 has 15 residues. CDR1 and CDR2 from the germline V gene are SEHNR and FQNEAQ (reference sequence). V dropped 0 bases and J dropped 4 bases, with 12 bases sitting between them.

The rearrangement links TRBV7-9 to TRBJ1-1; maybe TRBD1 (5 bases). Sequencing was done on a sample of liver tumor tissue from sampling region 3. Described subset: tumor region T3, left-lateral pole. The origin of this receptor is a woman aged 60-75 years with primary liver carcinoma and hepatitis B virus infection. CDR3 bases: TGTGCCAGCAGCTTAGCTATGACGGGGGGCACTGAAGCTTTCTTT. Translating it yields CASSLAMTGGTEAFF.